The sample holds one count of the clone carrying this T cell receptor beta chain. The sample comes from a study of OX40 agonist ivuxolimab in advanced cancers. Turning to the study itself: Patients in the trial were receiving intravenous ivuxolimab every 2 weeks, at doses of 0.01 to 10 mg/kg. There were three patients with partial responses, one having hepatocellular carcinoma and two cutaneous melanoma.

Cycle 7 day 1, cycle 4 day 1, and baseline were the timepoints at which blood was sampled. Using immunoSEQ multiplex PCR, the repertoire was profiled, and TCRdb retains in-frame clones only, with some absent. The sample includes over 65,000 clones, more than 80% of them seen just once. This clonotype was obtained from an adult with an advanced solid tumor such as melanoma, head and neck, liver or kidney cancer. Source: CD4+ or CD8+ T cells sorted from blood, taken in a trial of the OX40 agonist ivuxolimab.

The DNA for the CDR3 is TGTGCCATCACAGACGGGGACAGGGAAGGGCAGTACTTC. Translation gives CAITDGDREGQYF. The chain has TRBV10-3 and TRBJ2-7; 9 bases match TRBD1. The CDR3 is 13 amino acids. The J segment lost 9 bases and the V segment lost 7 bases, leaving 10 bases of the junction unmatched. CDR1 and CDR2 (germline): ENHRY, SYGVKD.